The clone carrying this T cell receptor (beta chain) was seen ten or more times. An end of the junction differs from the germline gene, which may be a read error. First-strand cDNA relied on TRAV- and TRBV-specific primers spanning alpha and beta chains. PCR amplification of the TCRs was performed with Phusion for approximately 20 PCR cycles, and it relied on a constant-region primer together with a V-primer adapter. TCRdb analysed the reads with MiXCR anew, one entry per CDR3 protein. Among 30,000 to 50,000 distinct CDR3 sequences, around 30% were seen once, and the ten largest hold less than 4%. Time point noted: before trial treatment. The sample originates from a study of low-dose radiotherapy and immunotherapy resistance in tumors. As for the study in general: A dose of 0.5 Gy per fraction was delivered to Cohort 1 every 2 weeks, for a total of 6.5 Gy.

Germline CDR1 is DFQATT and CDR2 is SNEGSKA (reference sequence). The CDR3 covers 15 residues. The sample consisted of PBMCs, taken before treatment. The receptor comes from a male donor with gallbladder cancer. The genes are TRBV20-1 and TRBJ2-6, with unresolved D. The CDR3 is CSARVGSSGANVLTF. The DNA of the CDR3 is TGCAGTGCCAGAGTGGGGTCTAGTGGGGCCAACGTCCTGACTTTC.